Listed below are T cell receptor beta chains from one sample, sequenced in a study of cytomegalovirus exposure and HLA in healthy donors. The table came from immunoSEQ multiplex PCR; TCRdb's copy has only in-frame clones and leaves some out. The sample includes 150,000 or so clones, 86% of them seen just once. Sequencing input: PBMCs. These receptors came from a human donor in good health. The CDR3 runs from the conserved cysteine through the conserved F or W. The order of the fields is CDR3 length, V gene, clone size, J gene, D gene, CDR3 DNA, CDR3 protein. The D gene is left open where the match is weak. For some rows the clone size is stated as once, few or many, or as a class when expanded; others skip it.

13	TRBV5-6	.	TRBJ2-7	TRBD1	TGTGCCAGCAGCAGCCGGGACAGCTACGAGCAGTACTTC	CASSSRDSYEQYF
17	TRBV1	.	TRBJ2-2	.	TGCACCAGCAGCCAAGATGGACTAGCGGCGAACACCGGGGAGCTGTTTTTT	CTSSQDGLAANTGELFF
14	TRBV6-1	once	TRBJ1-2	.	TGTGCCAGCAGTGAAGGCACAGGGAACTATGGCTACACCTTC	CASSEGTGNYGYTF
15	TRBV5-1	.	TRBJ1-1	.	TGCGCCAGCAGCTTGAAGCAGGAGGGTGTCACTGAAGCTTTCTTT	CASSLKQEGVTEAFF
14	TRBV11-2	.	TRBJ1-2	TRBD1	TGTGCCAGCAGCTTCGGTGACAGGGTGGAGGGCTACACCTTC	CASSFGDRVEGYTF
16	TRBV29-1	.	TRBJ1-1	TRBD1	TGCAGCGTTCTCCGAGTCGGGACAGGAATGAACACTGAAGCTTTCTTT	CSVLRVGTGMNTEAFF
12	TRBV6-5	.	TRBJ1-1	.	TGTGCCAGCAGTGCTGGACACCCTGAAGCTTTCTTT	CASSAGHPEAFF
13	TRBV11-2	.	TRBJ2-7	.	TGTGCCAGCAGCCTACCCCCGAGGTACGAGCAGTACTTC	CASSLPPRYEQYF
16	TRBV7-3	once	TRBJ2-1	TRBD1	TGTGCCAGCAGCTTAACCGGGGGACAGGTATACAATGAGCAGTTCTTC	CASSLTGGQVYNEQFF
17	TRBV18	.	TRBJ2-7	.	TGTGCCAGCTCACCATTTAACTCGGATCGGGGGTACTACGAGCAGTACTTC	CASSPFNSDRGYYEQYF
13	TRBV15	once	TRBJ1-5	.	TGTGCCACCAGCAGAGTTCCGGATCAGCCCCAGCATTTT	CATSRVPDQPQHF
14	TRBV27	.	TRBJ1-5	.	TGTGCCAGCAGACCCGTCGGCGGCGGACAGCCCCAGCATTTT	CASRPVGGGQPQHF
14	TRBV15	.	TRBJ1-2	TRBD1	TGTGCCACCACAAATGACAGGGGAGGATATGGCTACACCTTC	CATTNDRGGYGYTF
14	TRBV2	.	TRBJ1-2	TRBD1	TGTGCCAGCAGTTCCGACAGGGACAACTATGGCTACACCTTC	CASSSDRDNYGYTF
14	TRBV7-8	.	TRBJ2-1	.	TGTGCCAGCAGCGTCTACTCGGTCCACAATGAGCAGTTCTTC	CASSVYSVHNEQFF
16	TRBV2	.	TRBJ1-6	.	TGTGCCAGCACCCTCAGGACAGTTGCCGGTAATTCACCCCTCCACTTT	CASTLRTVAGNSPLHF
12	TRBV11-3	.	TRBJ2-1	.	TGTGCCAGCAGCCTTAAAGGGGGTGAGCAGTTCTTC	CASSLKGGEQFF
15	TRBV27	few	TRBJ2-3	TRBD2	TGTGCCAGCAGTTCCCCCCCTAGCGGGGCAGATACGCAGTATTTT	CASSSPPSGADTQYF
15	TRBV6-5	.	TRBJ2-3	.	TGTGCCAGCAGTTACTCGGGACTGCAATCAGATACGCAGTATTTT	CASSYSGLQSDTQYF
20	TRBV7-8	.	TRBJ1-5	.	TGTGCCAGCAGCCAGCGTAAACCGACCACAGGGAGATATAGCAATCAGCCCCAGCATTTT	CASSQRKPTTGRYSNQPQHF
17	TRBV7-9	.	TRBJ2-2	.	TGTGCCAGCAGCCCCCCTTTTCGGGAGAGGGTTACCGGGGAGCTGTTTTTT	CASSPPFRERVTGELFF
16	TRBV29-1	.	TRBJ1-2	TRBD1	TGCAGCCCCCGGCCCCCTAGGGGGCTGAACTTCTATGGCTACACCTTC	CSPRPPRGLNFYGYTF
15	TRBV6-1	few	TRBJ2-7	.	TGTGCCAGCAGTGAAGGCTTGGCGGCCTTCTACGAGCAGTACTTC	CASSEGLAAFYEQYF